This T cell receptor (beta chain) was observed in a study of tumor-infiltrating lymphocytes in primary liver carcinoma. Study-wide points: Tumors had a significantly higher top-250-clone fraction than blood (p = 0.039).

Synthesis of TCR beta cDNA was carried out from approximately 500 ng total RNA with a constant-region primer. Researchers made the TCR beta libraries by running three nested multiplex PCR rounds with slightly modified ARM-PCR. Running 9 to 11 cycles apiece, the first two PCR rounds relied on TRBV1-TRBV30 forward primers together with a C-beta reverse primer. TCRdb reprocessed the multiplex PCR reads via MiXCR and lists one record per CDR3 protein. The data show approximately 110,000 distinct CDR3 sequences, around 60% seen once. The 20-30 mg bulk tissue piece was not sorted before simultaneous RNA and DNA extraction. The CDR3 runs to 14 residues. CDR1 and CDR2 (germline): MGHRA, YSYEKL. V dropped 2 bases and J dropped 4 bases, with 9 bases sitting between them. Turning to this clonotype: Its antigen is unidentified. Given a much more abundant clone one base away, this may be a read error.

Material: liver tumor tissue from sampling region 1. Subset denoted: tumor region T1, superior pole. This receptor was identified in a woman aged 60-75 years with primary liver carcinoma and hepatitis B virus infection. The chain is built from TRBV4-1 and TRBJ1-5; possible D gene TRBD1, 5 bases. CDR3 in amino acids: CASSQKPGNQPQHF. The CDR3 nucleotides are TGCGCCAGCAGCCAAAAGCCAGGGAATCAGCCCCAGCATTTT.